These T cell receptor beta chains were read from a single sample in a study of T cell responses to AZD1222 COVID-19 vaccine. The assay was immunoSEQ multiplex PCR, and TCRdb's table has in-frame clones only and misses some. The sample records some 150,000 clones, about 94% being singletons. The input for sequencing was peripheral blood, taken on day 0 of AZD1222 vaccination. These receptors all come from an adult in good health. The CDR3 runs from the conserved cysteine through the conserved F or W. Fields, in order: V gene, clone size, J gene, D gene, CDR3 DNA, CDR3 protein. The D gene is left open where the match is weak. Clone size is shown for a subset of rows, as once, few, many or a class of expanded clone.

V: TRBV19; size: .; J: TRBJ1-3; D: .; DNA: TGTGCCAGTAGTGCCCGGATTAGAAACTCTGGAAACACCATATATTTT; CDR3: CASSARIRNSGNTIYF
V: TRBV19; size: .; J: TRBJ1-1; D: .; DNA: TGTGCCAGTACAGCGGGGTTGAACACTGAAGCTTTCTTT; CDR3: CASTAGLNTEAFF
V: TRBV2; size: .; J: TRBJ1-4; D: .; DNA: TGTGCCAGCAGCGTCGGGACCGCCTTTGGTGAAAAACTGTTTTTT; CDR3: CASSVGTAFGEKLFF
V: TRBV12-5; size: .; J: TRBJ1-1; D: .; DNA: TGTGCTAGTGGCACCCCCCAGGGGCCGCACCGTGAAGCTTTCTTT; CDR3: CASGTPQGPHREAFF
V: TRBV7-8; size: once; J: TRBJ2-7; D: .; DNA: TGTGCCAGCAGCTCACCGGACAGGACTACCTACGAGCAGTACTTC; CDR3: CASSSPDRTTYEQYF
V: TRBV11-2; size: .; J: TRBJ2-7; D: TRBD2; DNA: TGTGCCAGCAGCGTAGCCGGGACTAGCTTCCACGAGCAGTACTTC; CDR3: CASSVAGTSFHEQYF
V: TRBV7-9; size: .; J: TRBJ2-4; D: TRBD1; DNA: TGTGCCAGCAGCCCCGGACAGGGTGCTGCCAAAAACATTCAGTACTTC; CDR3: CASSPGQGAAKNIQYF
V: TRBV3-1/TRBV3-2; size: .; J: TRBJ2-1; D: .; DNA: TGTGCCAGCAGCCAAGAGGGTAGCGCCTACAATGAGCAGTTCTTC; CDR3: CASSQEGSAYNEQFF
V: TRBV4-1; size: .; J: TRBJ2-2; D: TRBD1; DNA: TGCGCCAGCAGCCAAGAAGAAGGGAGACAGGGGGCGAACACCGGGGAGCTGTTTTTT; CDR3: CASSQEEGRQGANTGELFF
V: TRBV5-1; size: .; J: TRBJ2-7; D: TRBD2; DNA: TGCGCCAGCAGCTTGGGACTAGCGGGAGGCCCACGCTACGAGCAGTACTTC; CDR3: CASSLGLAGGPRYEQYF
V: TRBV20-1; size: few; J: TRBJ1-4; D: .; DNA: TGCAGTGCTAGTTCTGGTCAGTACGGAACTAATGAAAAACTGTTTTTT; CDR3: CSASSGQYGTNEKLFF
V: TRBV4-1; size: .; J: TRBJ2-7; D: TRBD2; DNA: TGCGCCAGCAGCCAACTGAGCGGGACTTCTTTCTCCTACGAGCAGTACTTC; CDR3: CASSQLSGTSFSYEQYF
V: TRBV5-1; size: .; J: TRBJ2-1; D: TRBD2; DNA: TGCGCCAGCAGCTTGGGAGCTCTAGCGGGAGATCACAATGAGCAGTTCTTC; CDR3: CASSLGALAGDHNEQFF
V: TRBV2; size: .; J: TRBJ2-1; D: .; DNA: TGTGCCAGCAGTGATGCGGCCAATGAGCAGTTCTTC; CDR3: CASSDAANEQFF
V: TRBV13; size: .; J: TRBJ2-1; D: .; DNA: TGTGCCAGCAGCTTAGGAGGTGTCAATGAGCAGTTCTTC; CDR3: CASSLGGVNEQFF
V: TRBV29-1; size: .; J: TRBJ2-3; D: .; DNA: TGCAGCGTTGAAGATAGTGAGACTTCTCTTGTCACAGATACGCAGTATTTT; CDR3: CSVEDSETSLVTDTQYF
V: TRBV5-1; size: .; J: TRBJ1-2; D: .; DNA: TGCGCCAGCAGCAGCCCAGAAAGGAATAATGGCTACACCTTC; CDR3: CASSSPERNNGYTF
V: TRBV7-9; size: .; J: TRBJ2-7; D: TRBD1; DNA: TGTGCCAGCCAGACAGGGTACGAGCAGTACTTC; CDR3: CASQTGYEQYF
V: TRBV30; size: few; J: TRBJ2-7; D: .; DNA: TGTGCCTGGAGTGGCCGTGGCGACTACGAGCAGTACTTC; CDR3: CAWSGRGDYEQYF
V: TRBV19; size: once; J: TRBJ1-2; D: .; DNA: TGTGCCAGTAGTATAAGTGCGGGGGACTCTGGCTACACCTTC; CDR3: CASSISAGDSGYTF
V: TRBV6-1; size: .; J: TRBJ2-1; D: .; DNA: TGTGCCAGCAGTGAAAACAGGGGAGGGGAGCAGTTCTTC; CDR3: CASSENRGGEQFF
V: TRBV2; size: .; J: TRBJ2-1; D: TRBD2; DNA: TGTGCCACCCGCCCGGGACTAGCGGTTGAGCAGTTCTTC; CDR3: CATRPGLAVEQFF
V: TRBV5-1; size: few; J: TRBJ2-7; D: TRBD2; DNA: TGCGCCAGCAGCAGGACTAGCGGGACAGCCTACGAGCAGTACTTC; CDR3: CASSRTSGTAYEQYF
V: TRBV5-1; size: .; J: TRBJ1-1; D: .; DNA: TGCGCCAGCAGCTTGGTGGGGACTTCGGAAGCTTTCTTT; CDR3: CASSLVGTSEAFF
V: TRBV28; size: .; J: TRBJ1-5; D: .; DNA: TGTGCCAGCAGCCTCGGGGGAGGAACTAACCAGCCCCAGCATTTT; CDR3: CASSLGGGTNQPQHF
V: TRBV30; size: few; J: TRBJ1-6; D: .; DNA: TGTGCCTGGAGTGTACGGCAGGGTGACTCACCCCTCCACTTT; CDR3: CAWSVRQGDSPLHF
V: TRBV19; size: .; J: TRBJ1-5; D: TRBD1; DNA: TGTGCCAGTAGTGGGGACAGGGGAAATCAGCCCCAGCATTTT; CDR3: CASSGDRGNQPQHF